This TCR beta chain was profiled in a study of identical twins. Each CDR3 protein is one row after TCRdb ran MiXCR on the 5' RACE reads. The sample contains around 250,000 distinct CDR3 sequences, about an eighth of which appear only once. This CDR3 region has 10 residues. V was clipped by 8 bases and J by 4 bases, with 5 bases between them. This clonotype was recorded many times. As yet, its antigen is unknown. The study's findings and limits: It was cross-sectional statistical analysis, not following the same donors, that the conclusions relied on.

The sample also formed part of further work on yellow fever vaccine responses in identical twins.

Sequenced sample: memory (CD45RO+) T cells sorted from blood. The receptor comes from a woman younger than 35 in good health. The chain combines TRBV12-3 or TRBV12-4 with TRBJ2-5; no reliable D call. The CDR3 sequence: CASGRETQYF. CDR3 in DNA: TGTGCCAGCGGCCGAGAGACCCAGTACTTC.